This T cell receptor beta chain is from a study of cytomegalovirus exposure and HLA in healthy donors. Regarding the study as a whole: In vitro confirmation showed three CMV-associated chains to be CMV antigen specific. The study designated roughly 150 TCR beta chains cytomegalovirus-associated.

Repertoires were generated with immunoSEQ multiplex PCR, while TCRdb's copy carries only in-frame clones and drops some. The table lists about 190,000 clones, about 80% of them singletons. The germline CDR1 and CDR2 sequences are MNHEY and SVGAGI. CDR3 size: 13 residues. V dropped 7 bases and J dropped 0 bases, with 7 bases sitting between them. Points on this clone: The antigen is unknown.

The origin of this receptor is a woman between 18 and 29 years old in good health and CMV-seropositive. The V and J genes are TRBV6-5 and TRBJ1-5; unclear D gene. Input material: PBMCs. The CDR3 coding sequence is TGTGCCAGCACGGGAGGTAGCAATCAGCCCCAGCATTTT. As protein: CASTGGSNQPQHF.